The text below deals with one T cell receptor beta chain. Its antigen target is currently unknown. The input lacks base qualities; no much larger clone sits a single base away. This entry belongs to a study of blood T cell repertoires in COVID-19 (TCRdb year 2020). At the level of the whole study: Samples covering the acute and convalescent phases of COVID-19 were provided by collaborators in the United States, Italy and Spain. The repertoires were released in a freely available public database intended as a resource for research on the immune response to SARS-CoV-2. The dataset comprised deeply sampled blood TCRbeta repertoires from subjects exposed to, actively infected with, or recovered from COVID-19. A de-identified subject ID, COVID-19 status, age in years and sex were almost always included in the sample metadata. Where available, HLA class I and class II types were taken from metadata supplied by the sample provider and were not determined by assay-based typing. Samples came from the ongoing ImmuneRACE study (first 160 participants) plus 1,254 subjects from 6 global collaborators. The prospective study material was composed of cDNA or gDNA derived from T cells, B-cell-depleted T cells, or PBMCs.

V loses 4 bases, J loses 4 bases, and the germline ends lie 12 bases apart. Reading from cysteine to phenylalanine, the CDR3 counts 14 amino acids. Solely the CDR3 DNA is kept, with 42 bases framed from the first base. CDR1 is given as SGHRS and CDR2 as YFSETQ, both from the germline V gene. Each collaborating institution followed its own protocols to collect whole blood in K2EDTA tubes. For TCRbeta analysis, collaborators shipped samples as frozen whole blood, isolated PBMCs, or DNA extracted from either of those sample types. The paper as a whole reports these results and caveats: Clinical and demographic metadata were provided uncurated, with the amount varying by source and participant.

TCRbeta CDR3 regions were amplified from genomic DNA using the immunoSEQ Assay, a bias-controlled multiplex PCR. The authors' pipeline ran thus. The number of nucleated cells in each sample was estimated by amplification of reference gene primers within the assay. Sequence reads were collapsed and filtered to measure the absolute abundance of every unique TCRbeta CDR3 rearrangement. For each sample, productive Simpson clonality was calculated by taking the square root of Simpson's diversity index across productive rearrangements. TCRdb retrieved this table from immuneACCESS and kept in-frame rearrangements only. Not all clones are present; in checked studies, unresolved V genes account for under half, and no reason is known for the remainder. V and J calls plus clone size are reproduced from that table; the DNA served to infer D and trimming. The sample table holds fewer than 350,000 clones, of which approximately 90% were seen once. Together, the top ten hold about 4.6% of the sample.

This clonotype was sampled from a middle-aged man with acute or convalescent COVID-19. The chain uses TRBV5-1 and TRBJ2-1, with no reliable assignment of the D segment. Sequencing input: peripheral blood. CDR3 reads: CASSPRTIYNEQFF. The DNA is TGCGCCAGCAGCCCGCGAACCATTTACAATGAGCAGTTCTTC.